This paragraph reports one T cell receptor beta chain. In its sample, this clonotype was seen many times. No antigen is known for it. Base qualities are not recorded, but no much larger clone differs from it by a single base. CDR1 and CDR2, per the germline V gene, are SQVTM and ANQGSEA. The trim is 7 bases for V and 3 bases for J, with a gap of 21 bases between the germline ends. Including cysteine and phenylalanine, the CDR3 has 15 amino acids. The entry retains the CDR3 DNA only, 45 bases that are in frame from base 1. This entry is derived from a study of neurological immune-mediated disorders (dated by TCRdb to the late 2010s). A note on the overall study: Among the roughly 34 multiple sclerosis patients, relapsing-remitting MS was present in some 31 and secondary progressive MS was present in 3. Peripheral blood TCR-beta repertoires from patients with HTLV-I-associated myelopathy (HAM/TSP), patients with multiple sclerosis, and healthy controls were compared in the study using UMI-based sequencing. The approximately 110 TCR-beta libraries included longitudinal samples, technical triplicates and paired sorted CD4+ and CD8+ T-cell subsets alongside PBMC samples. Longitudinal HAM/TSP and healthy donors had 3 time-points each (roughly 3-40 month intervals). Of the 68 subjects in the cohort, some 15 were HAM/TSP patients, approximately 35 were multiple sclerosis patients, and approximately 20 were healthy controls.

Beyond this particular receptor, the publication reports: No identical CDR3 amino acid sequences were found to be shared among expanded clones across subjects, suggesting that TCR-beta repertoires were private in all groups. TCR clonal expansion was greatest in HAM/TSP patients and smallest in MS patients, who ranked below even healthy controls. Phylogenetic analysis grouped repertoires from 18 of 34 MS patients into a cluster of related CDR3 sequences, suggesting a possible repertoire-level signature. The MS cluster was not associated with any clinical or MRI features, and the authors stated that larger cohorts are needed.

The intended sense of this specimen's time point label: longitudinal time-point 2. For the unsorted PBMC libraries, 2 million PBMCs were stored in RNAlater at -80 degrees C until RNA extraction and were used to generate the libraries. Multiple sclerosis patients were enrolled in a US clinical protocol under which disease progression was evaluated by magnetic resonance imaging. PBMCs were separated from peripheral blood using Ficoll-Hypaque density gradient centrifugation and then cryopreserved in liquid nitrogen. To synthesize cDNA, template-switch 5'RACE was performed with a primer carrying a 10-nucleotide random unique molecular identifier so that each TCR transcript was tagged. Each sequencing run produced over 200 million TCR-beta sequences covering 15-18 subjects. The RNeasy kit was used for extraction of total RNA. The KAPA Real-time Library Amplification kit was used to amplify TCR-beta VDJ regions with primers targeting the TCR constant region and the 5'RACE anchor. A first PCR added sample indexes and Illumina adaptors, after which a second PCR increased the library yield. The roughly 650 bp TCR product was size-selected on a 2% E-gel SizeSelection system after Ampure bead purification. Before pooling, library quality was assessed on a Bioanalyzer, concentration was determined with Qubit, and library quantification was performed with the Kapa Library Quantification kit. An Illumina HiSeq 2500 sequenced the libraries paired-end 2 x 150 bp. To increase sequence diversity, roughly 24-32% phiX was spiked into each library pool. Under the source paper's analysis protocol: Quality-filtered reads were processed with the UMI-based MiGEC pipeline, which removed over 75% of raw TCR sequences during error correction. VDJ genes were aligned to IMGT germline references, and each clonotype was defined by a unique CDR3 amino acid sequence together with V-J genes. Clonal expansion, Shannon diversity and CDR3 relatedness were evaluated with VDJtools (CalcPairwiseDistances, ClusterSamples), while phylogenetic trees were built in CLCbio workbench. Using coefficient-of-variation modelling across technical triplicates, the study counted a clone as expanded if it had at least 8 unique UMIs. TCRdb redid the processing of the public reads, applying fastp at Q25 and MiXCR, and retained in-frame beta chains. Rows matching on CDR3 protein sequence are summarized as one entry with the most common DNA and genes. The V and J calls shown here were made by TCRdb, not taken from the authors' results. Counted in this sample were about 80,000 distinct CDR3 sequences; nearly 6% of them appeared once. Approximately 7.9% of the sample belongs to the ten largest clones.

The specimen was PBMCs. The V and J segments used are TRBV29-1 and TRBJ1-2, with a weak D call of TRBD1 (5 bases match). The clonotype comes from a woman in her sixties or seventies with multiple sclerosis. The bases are TGCAGCGCCCTGTTTGGGCTGGGACGACACTATGGCTACACCTTC. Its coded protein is CSALFGLGRHYGYTF.